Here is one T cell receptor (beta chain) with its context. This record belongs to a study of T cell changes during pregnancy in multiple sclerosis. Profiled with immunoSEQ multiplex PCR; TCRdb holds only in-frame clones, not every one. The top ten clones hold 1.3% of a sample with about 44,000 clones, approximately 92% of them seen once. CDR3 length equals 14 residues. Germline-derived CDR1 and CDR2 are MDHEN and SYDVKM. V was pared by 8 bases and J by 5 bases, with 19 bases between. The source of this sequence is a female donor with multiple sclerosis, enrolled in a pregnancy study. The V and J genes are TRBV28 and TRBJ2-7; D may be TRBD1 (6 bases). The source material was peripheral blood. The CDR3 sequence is CASLRKGVGDEQYF. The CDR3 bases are TGTGCCAGCCTTAGAAAGGGGGTTGGGGACGAGCAGTACTTC.